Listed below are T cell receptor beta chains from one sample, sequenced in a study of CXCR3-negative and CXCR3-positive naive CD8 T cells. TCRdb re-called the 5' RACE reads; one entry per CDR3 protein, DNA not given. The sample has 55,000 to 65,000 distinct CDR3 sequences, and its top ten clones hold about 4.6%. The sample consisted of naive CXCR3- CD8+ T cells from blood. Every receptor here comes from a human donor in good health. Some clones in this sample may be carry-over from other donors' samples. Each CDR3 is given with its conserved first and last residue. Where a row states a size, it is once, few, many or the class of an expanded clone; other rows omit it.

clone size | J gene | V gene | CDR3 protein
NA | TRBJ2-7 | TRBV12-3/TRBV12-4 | CASSRDLLYEQYF
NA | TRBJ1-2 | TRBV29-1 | CSVTGITNYGYTF
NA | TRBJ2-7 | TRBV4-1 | CASSPEPGQGANEQYF
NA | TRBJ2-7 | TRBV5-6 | CASSLAPTPYEQYF
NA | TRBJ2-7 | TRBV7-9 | CASSTLRAGYEQYF
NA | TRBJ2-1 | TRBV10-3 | CAISESWQGGTHEQFF
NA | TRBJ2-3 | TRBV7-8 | CASSLEGVLAGVDTQYF
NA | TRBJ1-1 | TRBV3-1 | CASSQSLGNTEAFF
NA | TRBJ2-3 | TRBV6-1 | CASTPLSPGTDTQYF
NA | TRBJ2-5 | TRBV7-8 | CASSFVARGYQETQYF
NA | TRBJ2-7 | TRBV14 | CASSQHASGVREQYF
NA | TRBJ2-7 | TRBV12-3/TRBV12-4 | CASSFHRNSYEQYF
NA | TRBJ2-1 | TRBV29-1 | CSVEGGRVDEQFF
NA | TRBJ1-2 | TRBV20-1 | CSAITGIPYGYTF
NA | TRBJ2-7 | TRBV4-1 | CASSQEAQGAYEQYF
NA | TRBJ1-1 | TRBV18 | CASSSMNTEAFF
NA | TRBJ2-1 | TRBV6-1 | CASNRRGDSYNEQFF
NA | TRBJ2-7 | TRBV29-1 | CSVEDHRQVMGEQYF
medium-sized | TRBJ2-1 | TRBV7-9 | CASSPTGGIGNEQFF
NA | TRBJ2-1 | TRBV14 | CASSQDRLGIYNEQFF
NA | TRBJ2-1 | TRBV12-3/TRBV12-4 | CASSAGGLYNEQFF
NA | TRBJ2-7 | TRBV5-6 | CASSTAATGVYEQYF
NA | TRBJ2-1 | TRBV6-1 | CASSEDRGLNEQFF
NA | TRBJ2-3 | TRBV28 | CASSAWGASTDTQYF
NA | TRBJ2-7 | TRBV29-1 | CSVVGGGRQGFYEQYF
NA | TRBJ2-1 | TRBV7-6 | CASSRKGGPYNEQFF
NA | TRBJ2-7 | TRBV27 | CASSLSAQGIYEQYF
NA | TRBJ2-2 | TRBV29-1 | CSVRTGGVGELFF
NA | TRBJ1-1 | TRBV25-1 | CASTELGSEAFF
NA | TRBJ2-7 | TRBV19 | CASSIAEAYEQYF
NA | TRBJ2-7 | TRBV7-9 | CASSLGLAASYEQYF
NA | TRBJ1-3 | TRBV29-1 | CSVEVDGIGNTIYF
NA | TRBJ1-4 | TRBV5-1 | CASSPYLAGTNEKLFF
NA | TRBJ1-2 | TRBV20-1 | CSARDTGSFYGYTF
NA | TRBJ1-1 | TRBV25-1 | CASSTGSTEAFF
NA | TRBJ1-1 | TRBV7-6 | CASSPWEDTEAFF
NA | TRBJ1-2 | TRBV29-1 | CSVGEGEGGYTF
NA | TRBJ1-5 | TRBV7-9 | CASSPGPNSNQPQHF
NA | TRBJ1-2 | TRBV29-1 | CSASGTLTPGGYTF
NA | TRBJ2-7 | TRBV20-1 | CSARGRGQAYEQYF
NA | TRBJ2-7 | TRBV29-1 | CSVETGAYEQYF
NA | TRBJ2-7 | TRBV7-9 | CASSLNGVHSYEQYF
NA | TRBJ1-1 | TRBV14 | CASSQVLGTEAFF
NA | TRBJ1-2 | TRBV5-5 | CASSLRTVENYGYTF
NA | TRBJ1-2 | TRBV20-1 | CSATGTGNYGYTF
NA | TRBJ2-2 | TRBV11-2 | CASSLDRGTGELFF
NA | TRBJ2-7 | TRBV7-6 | CASSFHSAGSYEQYF
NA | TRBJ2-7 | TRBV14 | CASSQDPFSGGFSYEQYF
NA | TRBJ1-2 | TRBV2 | CASSEMLGGNGYTF